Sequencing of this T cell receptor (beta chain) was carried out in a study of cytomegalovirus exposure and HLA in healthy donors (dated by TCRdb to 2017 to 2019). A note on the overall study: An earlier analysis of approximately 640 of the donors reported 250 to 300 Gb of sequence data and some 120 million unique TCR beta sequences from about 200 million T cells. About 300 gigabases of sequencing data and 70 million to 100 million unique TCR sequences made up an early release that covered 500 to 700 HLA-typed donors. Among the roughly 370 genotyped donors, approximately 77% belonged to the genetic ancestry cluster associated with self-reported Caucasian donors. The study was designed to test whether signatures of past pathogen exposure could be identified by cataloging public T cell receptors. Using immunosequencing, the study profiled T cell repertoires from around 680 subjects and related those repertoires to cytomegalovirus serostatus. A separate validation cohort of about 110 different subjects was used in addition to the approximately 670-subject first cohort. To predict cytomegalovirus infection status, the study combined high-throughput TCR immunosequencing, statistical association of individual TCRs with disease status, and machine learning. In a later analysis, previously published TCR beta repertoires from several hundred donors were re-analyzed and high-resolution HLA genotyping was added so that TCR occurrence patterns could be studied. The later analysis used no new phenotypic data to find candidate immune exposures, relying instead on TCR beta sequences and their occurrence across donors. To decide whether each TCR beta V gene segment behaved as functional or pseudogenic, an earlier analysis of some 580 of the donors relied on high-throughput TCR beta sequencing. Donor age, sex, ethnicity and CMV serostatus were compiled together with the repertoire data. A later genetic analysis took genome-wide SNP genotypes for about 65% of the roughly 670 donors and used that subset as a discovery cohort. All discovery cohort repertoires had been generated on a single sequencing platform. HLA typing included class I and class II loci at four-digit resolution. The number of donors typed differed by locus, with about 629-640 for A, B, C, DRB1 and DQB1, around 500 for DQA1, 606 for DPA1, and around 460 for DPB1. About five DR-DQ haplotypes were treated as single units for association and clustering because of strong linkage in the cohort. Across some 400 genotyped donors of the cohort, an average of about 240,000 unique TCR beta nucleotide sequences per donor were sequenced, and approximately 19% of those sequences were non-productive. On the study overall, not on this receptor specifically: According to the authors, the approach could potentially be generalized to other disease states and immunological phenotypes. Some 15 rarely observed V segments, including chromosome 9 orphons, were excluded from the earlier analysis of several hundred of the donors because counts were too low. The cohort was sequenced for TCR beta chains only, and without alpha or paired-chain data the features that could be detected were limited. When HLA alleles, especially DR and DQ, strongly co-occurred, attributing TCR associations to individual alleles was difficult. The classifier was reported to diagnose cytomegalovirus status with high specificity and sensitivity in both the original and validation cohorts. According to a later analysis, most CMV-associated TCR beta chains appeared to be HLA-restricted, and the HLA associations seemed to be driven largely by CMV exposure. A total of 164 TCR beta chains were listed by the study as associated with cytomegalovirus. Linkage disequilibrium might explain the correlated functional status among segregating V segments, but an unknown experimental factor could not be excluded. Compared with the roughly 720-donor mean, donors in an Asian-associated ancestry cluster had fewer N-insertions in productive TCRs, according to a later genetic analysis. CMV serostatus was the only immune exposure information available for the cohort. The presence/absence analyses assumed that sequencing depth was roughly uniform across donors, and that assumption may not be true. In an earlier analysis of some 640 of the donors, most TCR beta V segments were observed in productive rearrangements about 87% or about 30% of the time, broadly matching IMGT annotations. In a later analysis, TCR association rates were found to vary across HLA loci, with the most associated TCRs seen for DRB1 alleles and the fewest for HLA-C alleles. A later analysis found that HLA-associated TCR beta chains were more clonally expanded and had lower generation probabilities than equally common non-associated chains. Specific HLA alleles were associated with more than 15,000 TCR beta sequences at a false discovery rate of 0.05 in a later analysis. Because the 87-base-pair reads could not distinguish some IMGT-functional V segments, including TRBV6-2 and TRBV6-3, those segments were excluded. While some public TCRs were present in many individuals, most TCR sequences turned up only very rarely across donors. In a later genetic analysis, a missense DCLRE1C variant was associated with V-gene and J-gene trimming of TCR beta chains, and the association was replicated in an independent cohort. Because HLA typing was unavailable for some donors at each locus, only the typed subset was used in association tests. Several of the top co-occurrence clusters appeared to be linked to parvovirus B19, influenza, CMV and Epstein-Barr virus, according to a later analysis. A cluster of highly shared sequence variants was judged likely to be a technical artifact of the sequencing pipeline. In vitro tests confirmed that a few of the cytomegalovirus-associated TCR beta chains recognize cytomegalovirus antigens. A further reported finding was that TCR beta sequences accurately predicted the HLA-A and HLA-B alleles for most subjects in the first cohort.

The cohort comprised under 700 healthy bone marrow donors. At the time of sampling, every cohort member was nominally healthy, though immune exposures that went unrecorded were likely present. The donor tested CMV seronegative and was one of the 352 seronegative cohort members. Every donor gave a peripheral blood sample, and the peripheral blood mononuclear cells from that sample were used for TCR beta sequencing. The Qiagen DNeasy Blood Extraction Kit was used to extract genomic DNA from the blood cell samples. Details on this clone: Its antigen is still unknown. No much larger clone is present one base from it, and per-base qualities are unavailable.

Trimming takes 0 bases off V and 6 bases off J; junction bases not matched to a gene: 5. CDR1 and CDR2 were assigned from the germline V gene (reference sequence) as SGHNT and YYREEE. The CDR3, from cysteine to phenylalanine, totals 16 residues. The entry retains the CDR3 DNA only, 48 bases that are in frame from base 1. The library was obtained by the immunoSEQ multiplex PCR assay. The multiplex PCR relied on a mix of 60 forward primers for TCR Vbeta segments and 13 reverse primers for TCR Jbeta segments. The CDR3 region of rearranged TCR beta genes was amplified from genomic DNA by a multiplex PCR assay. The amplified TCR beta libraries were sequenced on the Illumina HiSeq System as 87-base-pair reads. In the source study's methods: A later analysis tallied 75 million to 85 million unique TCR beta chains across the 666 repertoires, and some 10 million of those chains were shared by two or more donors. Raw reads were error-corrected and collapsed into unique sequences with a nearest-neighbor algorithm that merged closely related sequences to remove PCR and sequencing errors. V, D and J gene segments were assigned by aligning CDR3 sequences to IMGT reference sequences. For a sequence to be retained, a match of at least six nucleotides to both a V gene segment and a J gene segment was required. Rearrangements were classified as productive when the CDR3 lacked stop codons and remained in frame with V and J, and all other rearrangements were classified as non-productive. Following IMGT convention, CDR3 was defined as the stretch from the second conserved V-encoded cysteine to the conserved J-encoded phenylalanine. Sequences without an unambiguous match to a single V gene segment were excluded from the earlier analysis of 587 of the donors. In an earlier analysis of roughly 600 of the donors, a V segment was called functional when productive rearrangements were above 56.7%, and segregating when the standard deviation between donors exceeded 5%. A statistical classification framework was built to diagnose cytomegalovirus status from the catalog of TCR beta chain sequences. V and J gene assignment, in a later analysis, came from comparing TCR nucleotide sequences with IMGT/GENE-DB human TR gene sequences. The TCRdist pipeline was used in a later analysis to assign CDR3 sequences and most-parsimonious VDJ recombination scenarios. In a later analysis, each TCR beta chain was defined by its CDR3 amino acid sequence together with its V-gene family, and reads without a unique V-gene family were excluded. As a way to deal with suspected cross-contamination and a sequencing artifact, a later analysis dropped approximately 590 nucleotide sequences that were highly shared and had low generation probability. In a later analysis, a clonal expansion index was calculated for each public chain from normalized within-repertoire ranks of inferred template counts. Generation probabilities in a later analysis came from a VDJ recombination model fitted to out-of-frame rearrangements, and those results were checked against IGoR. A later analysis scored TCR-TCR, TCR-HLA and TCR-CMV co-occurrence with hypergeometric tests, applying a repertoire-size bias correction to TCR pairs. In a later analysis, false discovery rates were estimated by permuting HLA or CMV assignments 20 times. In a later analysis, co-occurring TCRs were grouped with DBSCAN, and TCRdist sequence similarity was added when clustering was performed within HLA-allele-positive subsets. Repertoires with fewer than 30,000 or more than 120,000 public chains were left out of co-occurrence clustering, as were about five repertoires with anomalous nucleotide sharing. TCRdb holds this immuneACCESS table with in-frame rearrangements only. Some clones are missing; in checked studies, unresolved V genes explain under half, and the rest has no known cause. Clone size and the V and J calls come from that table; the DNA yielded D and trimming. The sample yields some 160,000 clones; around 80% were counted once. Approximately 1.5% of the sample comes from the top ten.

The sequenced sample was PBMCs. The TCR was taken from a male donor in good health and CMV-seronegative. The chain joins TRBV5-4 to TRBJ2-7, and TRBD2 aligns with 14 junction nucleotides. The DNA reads TGTGCCAGCAGCTTGGGGGGACTAGCGGGAGTTTTCGAGCAGTACTTC. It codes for CASSLGGLAGVFEQYF.